Below are 14 T cell receptor beta chains sequenced from a single sample in a study of human T cells and chemical hapten exposure. The time point denotes: healthy volunteer bleed at 6 weeks. The starting material, unfractionated whole blood, was used for total RNA extraction. TCRdb recomputed calls from the RACE reads with MiXCR, one row per CDR3 protein. Of 40,000 to 45,000 distinct CDR3 sequences listed, roughly 3.5% are singletons. Sequenced: whole blood. The receptors were sampled from a human donor in good health. Some clones in this sample may be carry-over from other donors' samples.

The chain joins TRBV28 to TRBJ1-6; D is perhaps TRBD1 (5 bases). V was cut by 2 bases and J by 1 base, with 6 bases left in between. Germline values: CDR1 MDHEN, CDR2 SYDVKM. The CDR3 is 15 amino acids. The CDR3: CASSLQGSYNSPLHF. DNA for the CDR3: TGTGCCAGCAGTTTACAGGGTTCCTATAATTCACCCCTCCACTTT.

V and J are TRBV3-1 and TRBJ2-3, with D tentatively TRBD1 or TRBD2 (6 bases each). The CDR3 contains 15 residues. Germline CDR1 reads LGHDT; CDR2 reads YNNKEL (reference sequence). Trimming took off 7 bases at V and 5 bases at J, with 19 bases between the two ends. CDR3 DNA: TGTGCCAGCAAGTTGGGCTCGGGGGCGAGAGATACGCAGTATTTT. Residues: CASKLGSGARDTQYF.

This clonotype was seen ten or more times. The chain employs TRBV28 and TRBJ2-7; TRBD1 aligns across 8 bases. Losses at the gene ends were 9 bases for V and 4 bases for J; bases not matched to a gene: 8. This CDR3 spans 13 amino acids. The germline gives CDR1 MDHEN, CDR2 SYDVKM. CDR3 in amino acids: CASYDRGSYEQYF. As DNA, the CDR3 is TGTGCCAGTTACGACAGGGGATCTTACGAGCAGTACTTC.

This clonotype showed up just a few times. In nucleotides, the CDR3 is TGTGCCAGCAACAGGGACGTGATCTCTGGAAACACCATATATTTT. This gives the protein CASNRDVISGNTIYF. This chain connects TRBV6-2 or TRBV6-3 to TRBJ1-3; D possibly corresponds to TRBD1 (6 bases). This CDR3 region has 15 residues. Trimming removed 7 bases at V and 0 bases at J, with 13 bases between. CDR1 and CDR2 from the germline V gene are MNHEY and SVGEGT.

This clonotype was picked up a small number of times. The chain employs TRBV5-6 and TRBJ2-1; D unresolved. The V end was cut by 1 base, the J end by 4 bases, with 15 bases between. Germline loops: CDR1 SGHDT, CDR2 YYEEEE. The CDR3 extends over 16 amino acids. The CDR3 sequence: CASSLLLVATYNEQFF. The CDR3 nucleotides read TGTGCCAGCAGCTTGTTGCTGGTCGCGACGTACAATGAGCAGTTCTTC.

This clonotype was picked up a small number of times. The rearrangement uses TRBV7-6 and TRBJ1-1; no firm D call. V was clipped by 5 bases and J by 4 bases, with 14 bases between them. This CDR3 is built from 14 residues. Germline CDR1 SGHVS, CDR2 FNYEAQ. The CDR3 reads CASSPHPGGTEAFF. DNA of the CDR3: TGTGCCAGCAGCCCGCATCCGGGCGGCACTGAAGCTTTCTTT.

This clonotype was counted between two and nine times. This rearrangement joins TRBV6-6 to TRBJ2-5; weak D call: TRBD2 (6 bases). Germline assignment: CDR1 MNHNY and CDR2 SVGAGI (reference sequence). V was pared by 5 bases and J by 0 bases, with 10 bases between. This CDR3 contains 14 residues. CDR3 sequence reads: CASSDRGYQETQYF. In nucleotides, the CDR3 is TGTGCCAGCAGTGATCGGGGGTACCAAGAGACCCAGTACTTC.

This clonotype was seen more than once but under ten times. DNA for the CDR3: TGCAGGCAACTGACCCGAGGTCCGTCAAACATTCAGTACTTC. Translation gives CRQLTRGPSNIQYF. This chain uses TRBV29-1 with TRBJ2-4; no definite D call. The CDR3 contains 14 residues. From germline, CDR1 is SQVTM and CDR2 ANQGSEA.

The chain uses TRBV2 and TRBJ1-5; 7 bases match TRBD1. The CDR3 has 15 amino acids. Germline V gene data show CDR1 as SNHLY and CDR2 as FYNNEI. The J segment lost 1 base and the V segment lost 6 bases, leaving 6 bases of the junction unmatched. CDR3 in amino acids: CASSTQGRSNQPQHF. The CDR3 coding sequence is TGTGCCAGCAGCACACAGGGGCGCAGCAATCAGCCCCAGCATTTT.

This clonotype appeared many times. This chain joins TRBV5-1 and TRBJ2-7; weak D call: TRBD2 (5 bases). The CDR3 runs to 13 residues. Germline V gives CDR1 SGHRS, CDR2 YFSETQ. Trimming took 4 bases from V and 2 from J, leaving 10 bases between them. The CDR3 loop is CASSLEGPYEQYF. CDR3 nucleotides: TGCGCCAGCAGCCTCGAGGGCCCCTACGAGCAGTACTTC. Combining the CDR3 with reference TRBV5-1 and TRBJ2-7 gives the whole variable domain KAGVTQTPRYLIKTRGQQVTLSCSPISGHRSVSWYQQTPGQGLQFLFEYFSETQRNKGNFPGRFSGRQFSNSRSEMNVSTLELGDSALYLCASSLEGPYEQYFGPGTRLTVT.

This clonotype was recorded at least ten times. This sequence joins TRBV24-1 and TRBJ1-2; 9 bases are shared with TRBD1. There are 13 residues in the CDR3. The V gene's germline CDR1 is KGHDR and CDR2 SFDVKD. J was trimmed by 6 bases and V by 3 bases; bases with no gene match: 1. The DNA for the CDR3 is TGTGCCACCAGTGATGGGGACAGGGATGGCTACACCTTC. It is translated as CATSDGDRDGYTF.

This clonotype was found many times. This chain links TRBV29-1 with TRBJ2-3; no reliable D call. Trimming left V 3 bases short and J 6 bases short, with 1 base between. Germline CDR1 SQVTM, CDR2 ANQGSEA. CDR3 size: 9 residues. The CDR3, as DNA: TGCAGCGTTGAGGATACGCAGTATTTT. This translates into CSVEDTQYF.

At least ten counts were recorded for this clonotype. The chain joins TRBV29-1 to TRBJ2-1; D gene ambiguous. V dropped 7 bases and J dropped 5 bases, with 18 bases sitting between them. CDR3 size: 14 residues. The V gene's germline CDR1 is SQVTM and CDR2 ANQGSEA. CDR3 bases: TGCAGCGCGAAGGTCCCGACGGGCAACAATGAGCAGTTCTTC. Protein sequence: CSAKVPTGNNEQFF.

This chain uses TRBV12-3 or TRBV12-4 with TRBJ2-6; tentative D call: TRBD2 (6 bases). This CDR3 spans 16 amino acids. V gave up 6 bases and J gave up 2 bases, with 14 bases separating them. This CDR3 reads CASRPVGRTGANVLTF. CDR3 DNA sequence: TGTGCCAGCAGGCCGGTGGGGAGGACTGGGGCCAACGTCCTGACTTTC.